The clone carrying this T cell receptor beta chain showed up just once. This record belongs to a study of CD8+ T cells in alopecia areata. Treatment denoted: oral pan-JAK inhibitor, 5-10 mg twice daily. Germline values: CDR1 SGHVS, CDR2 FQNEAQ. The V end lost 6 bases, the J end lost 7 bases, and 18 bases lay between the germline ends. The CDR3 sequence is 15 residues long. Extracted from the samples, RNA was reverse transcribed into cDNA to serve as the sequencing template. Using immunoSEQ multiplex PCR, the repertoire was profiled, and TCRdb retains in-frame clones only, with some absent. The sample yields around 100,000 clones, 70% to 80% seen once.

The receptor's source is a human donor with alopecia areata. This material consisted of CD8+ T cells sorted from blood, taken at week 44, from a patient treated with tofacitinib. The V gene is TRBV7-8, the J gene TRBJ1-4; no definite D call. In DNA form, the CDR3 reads TGTGCCAGCAGGCAATATTCGGGGTCAGGTGAAAAACTGTTTTTT. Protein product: CASRQYSGSGEKLFF.